This T cell receptor (beta chain) was obtained from a study of shared clonotypes between healthy human individuals. With regard to this clone: Its antigen remains unknown. Different DNA sequences within this sample yield the same CDR3.

CDR1 is SGDLS, CDR2 YYNGEE, per germline. With 2 bases removed from V and 4 bases from J, the gap between germline ends came to 9 bases. This CDR3 is built from 13 residues. Study observations and caveats: As a rule, naive subsets had a larger estimated richness than memory subsets. Generation probability values for non-shared clonotypes were lower than those for clonotypes shared by all four donors. Sharing across a few donors was seen in roughly 5% of naive CD4 clonotypes.

In the naive CD8 group, cells lacked CD45RO and were positively selected for CCR7, so terminally differentiated effector memory CD45RA+ cells were left out. The input for sorted-subset replicate PCRs was 150 to 200 ng DNA, 25,000 to 35,000 T cell genomes. Generated by immunoSEQ multiplex PCR, the TCRdb table keeps only in-frame clones and is missing some. The sample consists of millions of clones, around 96% of them appearing once. This receptor was taken from a young man in good health. The sequenced material came from naive CD8+ T cells sorted from blood. This chain uses TRBV9 with TRBJ1-2; TRBD1 might be the D (5 bases). In DNA form, the CDR3 reads TGTGCCAGCAGCGTTGGGACGGGCTATGGCTACACCTTC. Translating it yields CASSVGTGYGYTF.